This record looks at one T cell receptor (beta chain) sequence and its context. No antigen is known for it. The data were obtained in a study of CD8 T cells in ankylosing spondylitis. Generation of TCR beta libraries employed quantitative 5'-RACE incorporating molecular barcodes. TCRdb itself ran the 5' RACE reads through MiXCR, one entry per CDR3 protein. Among about 440,000 distinct CDR3 sequences listed, more than 15% were seen once. V lost 0 bases and J lost 2; bases outside the gene matches: 5. The CDR3 extends over 16 amino acids. Germline V gene lookup returns CDR1 SGHRS and CDR2 YFSETQ. Study-level points and caveats: Reports say disease-linked clones showed up significantly more in matched ankylosing spondylitis synovial fluid. What appeared characteristic of ankylosing spondylitis blood was a TCR beta motif of eight highly homologous variants.

The sequenced sample was blood, either unsorted or a sorted T cell fraction (not recorded which). The chain employs TRBV5-1 and TRBJ2-1, with 7 positions matching TRBD2. This receptor was identified in a male donor with ankylosing spondylitis. The CDR3 region is CASSLGAGGTYNEQFF. The CDR3 bases are TGCGCCAGCAGCTTGGGGGCCGGGGGGACCTACAATGAGCAGTTCTTC.